The clone carrying this TCR beta chain was counted once. Its antigen remains unidentified. The CDR3 is made up of 14 amino acids. CDR1 MNHNS and CDR2 SASEGT come from the germline V gene. V gave up 2 bases and J gave up 7 bases; unmatched junction bases: 3. The entry originates in a study of T cell responses to AZD1222 COVID-19 vaccine. Study outcomes and limitations: With dominance at 160-218 and 743-854, vaccine-associated CD4 TCRs spanned spike.

Clones were sequenced by immunoSEQ multiplex PCR, and TCRdb holds only the in-frame ones, with some missing. Of approximately 150,000 clones in the sample, 80% to 95% were seen once. Sequenced material: peripheral blood, taken on day 0 of AZD1222 vaccination. This clonotype was sampled from an adult in good health. The rearrangement uses TRBV6-1 and TRBJ1-5; 9 bases line up with TRBD1. The CDR3 sequence: CASSETGGRQPQHF. CDR3 nucleotides: TGTGCCAGCAGTGAAACAGGGGGCCGGCAGCCCCAGCATTTT.